The 2 T cell receptor beta chains below come from one sample, sequenced in a study of glioma-infiltrating T cells after dendritic cell vaccination. TCRdb's table, derived via immunoSEQ multiplex PCR, lists solely in-frame clones and lacks some. This sample has about 49,000 clones, with 85% found just once. This sample comprised blood, obtained before dendritic cell vaccination. These receptors were taken from a human donor with glioblastoma.

V is TRBV2 and J is TRBJ2-3, with 9 bases aligning to TRBD1. Germline V gene lookup returns CDR1 SNHLY and CDR2 FYNNEI. The CDR3 loop spans 14 amino acids. J was trimmed by 3 bases and V by 5 bases; bases with no gene match: 3. The CDR3 here is CASSTGGNTDTQYF. CDR3 nucleotide sequence: TGTGCCAGCAGTACAGGGGGCAATACAGATACGCAGTATTTT.

This chain connects TRBV18 to TRBJ1-1; D is undetermined. Germline lookup yields CDR1 KGHSH and CDR2 LQKENI. With 2 bases removed from V and 1 base from J, the gap between germline ends came to 8 bases. The CDR3 is 14 residues long. The CDR3: CASSPNSGNTEAFF. CDR3 nucleotides: TGTGCCAGCTCACCAAACAGCGGGAACACTGAAGCTTTCTTT.